One T cell receptor beta chain is described in this entry. Antigen unknown. These data belong to a study of CD4 T cells in relation to SARS-CoV-2 and coronaviruses. Whole-study context: PBMCs were cultured with antigen for about eleven days before TCR beta sequencing. General study points: This crossreactivity analysis covered spike protein alone, no other viral proteins.

Here immunoSEQ multiplex PCR was the method, and the copy in TCRdb shows in-frame clones only, minus some. The table records just over 15,000 clones, around 80% of them present only once. V was trimmed by 1 base and J by 5 bases, leaving 15 bases between them. Per the germline V gene, CDR1 is LNHDA and CDR2 is SQIVND (reference sequence). This CDR3 spans 15 amino acids. Unexposed donor CD4+ T cells date from about 2011-2019, before the COVID-19 pandemic. After less than 11 days of culture, CD4+ T cells were isolated. Unexposed-donor CD4+ T cells were probed with SARS-CoV-2 S/N and four cold-coronavirus spikes, cells permitting.

V gene TRBV19 combines with J gene TRBJ2-7; a weak D match, TRBD2 (6 bases). The specimen was CD4+ T cells from PBMCs, cultured in vitro. The clonotype originates from a human donor in good health. CDR3 bases: TGTGCCAGTAGTATAGTGGCGGGGCAGGGTGACGAGCAGTACTTC. Amino acids: CASSIVAGQGDEQYF.